This TCR beta chain was captured in a study of blood T cell repertoires in COVID-19. Across the study: Whether acute or convalescent, the COVID-19 samples came from the United States, Italy and Spain.

Original data processing: Estimation of nucleated cell counts was performed using reference gene primer amplification. Sequenced by immunoSEQ multiplex PCR; TCRdb stores in-frame clones only, minus some. D and trimming come from the DNA, and the V and J calls and clone size come from that table. The sample carries around 150,000 clones, 70% to 85% recorded once. CDR1 and CDR2 (germline): KGHSH, LQKENI. The length of the CDR3 is 15 residues. Losses at the gene ends were 0 bases for V and 7 bases for J; bases not matched to a gene: 8. The clonotype comes from a woman aged 80 or over in a cohort sampled during active or convalescent COVID-19. Sequencing used peripheral blood. The rearrangement links TRBV18 to TRBJ2-7; 8 nucleotides align to TRBD1. The CDR3 sequence: CASSPPSGRGLEQYF. The CDR3, as DNA: TGTGCCAGCTCACCACCGTCGGGCAGGGGGCTTGAGCAGTACTTC. The full variable domain, its missing parts supplied by reference TRBV18 and TRBJ2-7, is NAGVMQNPRHLVRRRGQEARLRCSPMKGHSHVYWYRQLPEEGLKFMVYLQKENIIDESGMPKERFSAEFPKEGPSILRIQQVVRGDSAAYFCASSPPSGRGLEQYFGPGTRLTVT.